A selection of T cell receptor beta chains follows, all from one sample in a study of PD-1 blockade in classical Hodgkin lymphoma. Profiled with immunoSEQ multiplex PCR; TCRdb holds only in-frame clones, not every one. The sample includes 20,000 to 25,000 clones, approximately 77% of them seen just once. Source: peripheral blood mononuclear cells (PBMCs), taken before the fourth cycle of nivolumab. Receptor source: a human donor with classical Hodgkin lymphoma. The CDR3 runs from the conserved cysteine through the conserved F or W. D genes are given only for firm matches. Only part of the rows carry a size: once, few, many, or a class if the clone is expanded.

J: TRBJ1-4; size: .; D: .; V: TRBV2; DNA: TGTGCCAGCAGGACATTCGGTGAAAAACTGTTTTTT; CDR3: CASRTFGEKLFF
J: TRBJ1-1; size: once; D: .; V: TRBV10-3; DNA: TGTGCCATCAAGGGTACGGGCGAAAGCACTGAAGCTTTCTTT; CDR3: CAIKGTGESTEAFF
J: TRBJ1-6; size: .; D: .; V: TRBV6-5; DNA: TGTGCCAGCAGTTACGGGCAGCGCCCTAATTCACCCCTCCACTTT; CDR3: CASSYGQRPNSPLHF
J: TRBJ1-2; size: .; D: .; V: TRBV6-1; DNA: TGTGCCAGCAGTGGTGAGGGCGGCTATGGCTACACCTTC; CDR3: CASSGEGGYGYTF
J: TRBJ2-1; size: .; D: .; V: TRBV10-2; DNA: TGCGCCAGCAGTGACTGGCAGAGGAATTACAATGAGCAGTTCTTC; CDR3: CASSDWQRNYNEQFF
J: TRBJ2-3; size: once; D: .; V: TRBV12-5; DNA: TGTGCTAGTGGTTTGGGCCGCACAGATACGCAGTATTTT; CDR3: CASGLGRTDTQYF
J: TRBJ2-5; size: .; D: TRBD1; V: TRBV19; DNA: TGTGCCTCTACCCCGGGACAGGGGGCCAGAGAGACCCAGTACTTC; CDR3: CASTPGQGARETQYF
J: TRBJ1-1; size: .; D: .; V: TRBV19; DNA: TGTGCCAGTCAAGACTTTTTTCAGGGGACCAGCCGGGGCGGCACTGAAGCTTTCTTT; CDR3: CASQDFFQGTSRGGTEAFF
J: TRBJ2-3; size: few; D: TRBD2; V: TRBV23-1; DNA: TGCGCCAGCAGTCAATCTGGGACTAGAGTCCCAGTTGGTACGCAGTATTTT; CDR3: CASSQSGTRVPVGTQYF
J: TRBJ2-7; size: .; D: .; V: TRBV15; DNA: TGTGCCACCAGCAGAGATACCCTCGACTACGAGCAGTACTTC; CDR3: CATSRDTLDYEQYF
J: TRBJ1-2; size: .; D: TRBD1; V: TRBV14; DNA: TGTGCCAGCAGCCAAGGCCCTCGGACAGGGAGGGATTACTATGGCTACACCTTC; CDR3: CASSQGPRTGRDYYGYTF
J: TRBJ1-4; size: .; D: TRBD1; V: TRBV30; DNA: TGTGCCTGGAACCCAGGGATGGGGGACAGGGAGGAAAAACTGTTTTTT; CDR3: CAWNPGMGDREEKLFF
J: TRBJ2-7; size: .; D: .; V: TRBV15; DNA: TGTGCCACCAGCCGCTTCCCGACGGCAAGAGGAAACTACGAGCAGTACTTC; CDR3: CATSRFPTARGNYEQYF
J: TRBJ1-2; size: .; D: .; V: TRBV9; DNA: TGTGCCAGCACCAATGACCGAGGGGGTGGCTACACCTTC; CDR3: CASTNDRGGGYTF
J: TRBJ2-5; size: .; D: .; V: TRBV5-4; DNA: TGTGCCAGCAGCTTGGGGTACCAAGAGACCCAGTACTTC; CDR3: CASSLGYQETQYF
J: TRBJ2-2; size: .; D: .; V: TRBV6-1; DNA: TGTGCCAGCAGAAGGGGGGAAAGCACCGGGGAGCTGTTTTTT; CDR3: CASRRGESTGELFF
J: TRBJ1-4; size: .; D: .; V: TRBV6-1; DNA: TGTGCCAGCAGCCAAGGGAGGGTGATTAATGAAAAACTGTTTTTT; CDR3: CASSQGRVINEKLFF
J: TRBJ2-7; size: .; D: TRBD2; V: TRBV29-1; DNA: TGCAGCGTGGGGACTAGCGGGATGAACGAGCAGTACTTC; CDR3: CSVGTSGMNEQYF
J: TRBJ2-3; size: .; D: TRBD2; V: TRBV7-9; DNA: TGTGCCAGCAGCTCCACAATGGGACTAGCGGGAGGGGTTGATACGCAGTATTTT; CDR3: CASSSTMGLAGGVDTQYF
J: TRBJ1-2; size: .; D: .; V: TRBV19; DNA: TGTGCCAGTAGTAGCGGATCAGCTAACTATGGCTACACCTTC; CDR3: CASSSGSANYGYTF
J: TRBJ2-5; size: .; D: TRBD2; V: TRBV19; DNA: TGTGCCAGTAGTCCTCGGACTAGCGGGCTCCAAGAGACCCAGTACTTC; CDR3: CASSPRTSGLQETQYF
J: TRBJ1-2; size: .; D: .; V: TRBV28; DNA: TGTGCCAGCAGTTTAGATGGTTCGTATGGCTACACCTTC; CDR3: CASSLDGSYGYTF
J: TRBJ2-1; size: .; D: .; V: TRBV7-6; DNA: TGTGCCAGCAGCTTAGACGGAGGGGTGGGTGAGCAGTTCTTC; CDR3: CASSLDGGVGEQFF
J: TRBJ2-1; size: .; D: .; V: TRBV23-1; DNA: TGCGCCAGCAGTCAATGGCGTTGGGGTGAGAGGTACAATGAGCAGTTCTTC; CDR3: CASSQWRWGERYNEQFF
J: TRBJ1-1; size: .; D: .; V: TRBV5-1; DNA: TGCGCCAGCAGCTTAGGTCTGGGGAACACTGAAGCTTTCTTT; CDR3: CASSLGLGNTEAFF
J: TRBJ1-4; size: .; D: .; V: TRBV5-1; DNA: TGCGCCAGCAGCTCCAGGGGAAGTCAAGAAAAACTGTTTTTT; CDR3: CASSSRGSQEKLFF
J: TRBJ1-1; size: .; D: .; V: TRBV18; DNA: TGTGCCAGCTCAGCGGGGCCTCCCGCTGAAGCTTTCTTT; CDR3: CASSAGPPAEAFF
J: TRBJ2-3; size: .; D: TRBD2; V: TRBV30; DNA: TGTGCCTGGAGCAGGAGATTGGGACTAGCGGGGGGCCGCACAGATACGCAGTATTTT; CDR3: CAWSRRLGLAGGRTDTQYF
J: TRBJ2-1; size: .; D: .; V: TRBV11-3; DNA: TGTGCCAGCAGCTTAGGCCAGTCGTACAATGAGCAGTTCTTC; CDR3: CASSLGQSYNEQFF
J: TRBJ1-1; size: .; D: .; V: TRBV12-2; DNA: TGTGCAAGTCGCTTAATCCGGGGGCCGGGTCGAACTGAAGCTTTCTTT; CDR3: CASRLIRGPGRTEAFF
J: TRBJ1-3; size: .; D: .; V: TRBV9; DNA: TGTGCCAGCAGCGTATCGACTGGAAACACCATATATTTT; CDR3: CASSVSTGNTIYF
J: TRBJ2-1; size: .; D: TRBD2; V: TRBV4-2; DNA: TGTGCCAGCAGCCAAGGGACTAGCGGGGGGGCGTACAATGAGCAGTTCTTC; CDR3: CASSQGTSGGAYNEQFF
J: TRBJ2-2; size: .; D: .; V: TRBV10-3; DNA: TGTGCCACCCAGGGACAACCGAACACCGGGGAGCTGTTTTTT; CDR3: CATQGQPNTGELFF
J: TRBJ2-1; size: .; D: .; V: TRBV7-8; DNA: TGTGCCAGCAGCTTAGAAACTAGGTTTTTCGGTGAGCAGTTCTTC; CDR3: CASSLETRFFGEQFF
J: TRBJ2-3; size: .; D: .; V: TRBV6-6; DNA: TGTGCCAGCAGTTACTTGGACAGCCTTAGCACAGATACGCAGTATTTT; CDR3: CASSYLDSLSTDTQYF
J: TRBJ2-3; size: .; D: .; V: TRBV27; DNA: TGTGCCAGCAGTTCCCGGACAGACCGCACAGATACGCAGTATTTT; CDR3: CASSSRTDRTDTQYF
J: TRBJ2-7; size: .; D: .; V: TRBV27; DNA: TGTGCCAGCAGTCCCTATAGCTCCTACGAGCAGTACTTC; CDR3: CASSPYSSYEQYF
J: TRBJ2-7; size: .; D: .; V: TRBV28; DNA: TGTGCCAGCAGTTCCCCGGGGCAACCCTACGAGCAGTACTTC; CDR3: CASSSPGQPYEQYF
J: TRBJ2-3; size: .; D: TRBD1; V: TRBV7-9; DNA: TGTGCCAGCAGCCTCCGGACAGGTAGCACAGATACGCAGTATTTT; CDR3: CASSLRTGSTDTQYF
J: TRBJ2-7; size: .; D: TRBD1; V: TRBV27; DNA: TGTGCCAGCAGTCCGGACAGGGGTTTATACGAGCAGTACTTC; CDR3: CASSPDRGLYEQYF
J: TRBJ2-5; size: .; D: .; V: TRBV11-3; DNA: TGTGCCAGCAGGAAACAGGAAATGGGGACCCAGTACTTC; CDR3: CASRKQEMGTQYF
J: TRBJ2-2; size: .; D: .; V: TRBV19; DNA: TGTGCCAGTAATTCGGTCACCGGGGAGCTGTTTTTT; CDR3: CASNSVTGELFF
J: TRBJ2-7; size: few; D: .; V: TRBV18; DNA: TGTGCCAGCTCACCAGACTACGAGCAGTACTTC; CDR3: CASSPDYEQYF
J: TRBJ1-1; size: .; D: TRBD1; V: TRBV6-4; DNA: TGTGCCAGCAGTAACAGGGGAAGCACTGAAGCTTTCTTT; CDR3: CASSNRGSTEAFF
J: TRBJ1-1; size: .; D: .; V: TRBV6-1; DNA: TGTGCCAGCAGGGCGAACACTGAAGCTTTCTTT; CDR3: CASRANTEAFF
J: TRBJ1-3; size: .; D: .; V: TRBV28; DNA: TGTGCCAGCACCTGGGGGGGAGTCTCTGGAAACACCATATATTTT; CDR3: CASTWGGVSGNTIYF
J: TRBJ1-2; size: once; D: .; V: TRBV15; DNA: TGTGCCACCAGCAGAGTATCAGGGCCCGATGGCTACACCTTC; CDR3: CATSRVSGPDGYTF
J: TRBJ2-7; size: once; D: TRBD1; V: TRBV19; DNA: TGTGCCAGTAGTGAGATGGGACAGGGGGAGTACGAGCAGTACTTC; CDR3: CASSEMGQGEYEQYF
J: TRBJ2-5; size: .; D: TRBD2; V: TRBV19; DNA: TGTGCCAGTAGCCTACTAGCGGGAGGAGGTGAGACCCAGTACTTC; CDR3: CASSLLAGGGETQYF
J: TRBJ1-5; size: .; D: TRBD1; V: TRBV28; DNA: TGTGCCAGCAGCCTCGGGGGACAGGGCGATCAGCCCCAGCATTTT; CDR3: CASSLGGQGDQPQHF
J: TRBJ1-2; size: .; D: .; V: TRBV5-4; DNA: TGTGCCAGCAGCTTGCGCCTCAACTATGGCTACACCTTC; CDR3: CASSLRLNYGYTF
J: TRBJ2-3; size: .; D: TRBD1; V: TRBV30; DNA: TGTGCCTGGAGTAGGGGACAGGGAATCTTAGATACGCAGTATTTT; CDR3: CAWSRGQGILDTQYF
J: TRBJ2-7; size: .; D: .; V: TRBV11-2; DNA: TGTGCCAGCAGCTTAGATGCCGGGGCTACCTTCACCTACGAGCAGTACTTC; CDR3: CASSLDAGATFTYEQYF
J: TRBJ2-1; size: .; D: .; V: TRBV20-1; DNA: TGCAGTGCTTCGGATCACCAGCAGTTCTTC; CDR3: CSASDHQQFF
J: TRBJ2-7; size: .; D: TRBD2; V: TRBV6-6; DNA: TGTGCCAGCAGTTACTCTCCAGCGGGAGTTTACGAGCAGTACTTC; CDR3: CASSYSPAGVYEQYF